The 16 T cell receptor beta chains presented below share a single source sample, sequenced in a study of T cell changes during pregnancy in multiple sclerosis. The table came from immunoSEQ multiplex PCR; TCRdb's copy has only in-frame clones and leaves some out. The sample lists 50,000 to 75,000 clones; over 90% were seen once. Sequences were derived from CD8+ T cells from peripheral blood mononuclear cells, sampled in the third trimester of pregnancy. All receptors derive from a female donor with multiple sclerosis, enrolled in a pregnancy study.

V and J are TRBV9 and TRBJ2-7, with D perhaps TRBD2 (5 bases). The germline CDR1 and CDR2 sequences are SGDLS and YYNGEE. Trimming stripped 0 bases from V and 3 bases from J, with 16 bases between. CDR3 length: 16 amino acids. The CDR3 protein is CASSVEGSGGLYEQYF. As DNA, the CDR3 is TGTGCCAGCAGCGTAGAAGGTTCAGGCGGGCTCTACGAGCAGTACTTC.

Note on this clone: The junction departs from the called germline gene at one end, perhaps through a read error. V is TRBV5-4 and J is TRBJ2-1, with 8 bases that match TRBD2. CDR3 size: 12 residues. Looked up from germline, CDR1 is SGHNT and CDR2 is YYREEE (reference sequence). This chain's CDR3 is CASSLGTSSRLF. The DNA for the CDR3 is TGTGCCAGCAGCTTGGGGACTAGCAGTAGGCTCTTC.

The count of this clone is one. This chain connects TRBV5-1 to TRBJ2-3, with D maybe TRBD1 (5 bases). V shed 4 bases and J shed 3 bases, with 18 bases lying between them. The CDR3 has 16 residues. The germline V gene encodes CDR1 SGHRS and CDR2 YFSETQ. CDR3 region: CASSRGPLGSTDTQYF. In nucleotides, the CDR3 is TGCGCCAGCAGCAGGGGCCCCCTCGGGTCGACAGATACGCAGTATTTT.

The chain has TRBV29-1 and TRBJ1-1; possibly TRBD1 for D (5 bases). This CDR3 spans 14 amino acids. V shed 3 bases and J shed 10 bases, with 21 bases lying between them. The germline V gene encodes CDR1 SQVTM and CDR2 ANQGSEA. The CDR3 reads CSVDGARSPLGAFF. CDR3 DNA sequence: TGCAGCGTTGATGGGGCTAGGTCCCCTCTGGGAGCTTTCTTT.

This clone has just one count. The CDR3 coding sequence is TGCGCCAGCAGCTTGAGGTGGACAGGCTCCTACGAGCAGTACTTC. Amino acids: CASSLRWTGSYEQYF. The chain is built from TRBV5-1 and TRBJ2-7; 7 nucleotides agree with TRBD1. V shed 1 base, J shed 0 bases, and the junction held 4 bases outside the gene matches. The CDR3 has 15 residues. Germline V gene sequence: CDR1 SGHRS, CDR2 YFSETQ.

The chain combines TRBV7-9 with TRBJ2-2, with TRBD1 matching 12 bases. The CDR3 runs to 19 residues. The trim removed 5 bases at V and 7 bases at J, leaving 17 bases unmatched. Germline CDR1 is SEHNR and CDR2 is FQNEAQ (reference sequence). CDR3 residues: CASSPTETLGQGAVGELFF. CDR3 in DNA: TGTGCCAGCAGCCCGACAGAAACCTTGGGACAGGGGGCTGTCGGGGAGCTGTTTTTT.

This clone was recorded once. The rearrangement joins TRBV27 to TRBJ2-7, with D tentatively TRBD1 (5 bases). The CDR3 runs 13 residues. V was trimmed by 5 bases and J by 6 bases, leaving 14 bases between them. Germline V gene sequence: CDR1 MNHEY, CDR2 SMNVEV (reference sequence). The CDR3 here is CASSTLQVSEQYF. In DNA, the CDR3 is TGTGCCAGCAGTACTTTACAGGTTTCCGAGCAGTACTTC.

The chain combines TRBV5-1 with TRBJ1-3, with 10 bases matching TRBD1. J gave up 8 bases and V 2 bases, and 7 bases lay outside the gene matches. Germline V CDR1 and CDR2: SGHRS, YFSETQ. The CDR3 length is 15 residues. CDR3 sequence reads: CASSFGDRGMDTIYF. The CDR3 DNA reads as TGCGCCAGCAGCTTCGGGGACAGGGGTATGGACACCATATATTTT.

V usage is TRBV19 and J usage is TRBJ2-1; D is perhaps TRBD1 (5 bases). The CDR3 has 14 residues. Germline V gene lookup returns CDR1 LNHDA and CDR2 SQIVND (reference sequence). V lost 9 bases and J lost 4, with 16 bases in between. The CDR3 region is CASNEDIGYNEQFF. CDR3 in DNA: TGTGCCAGCAACGAGGACATCGGATACAATGAGCAGTTCTTC.

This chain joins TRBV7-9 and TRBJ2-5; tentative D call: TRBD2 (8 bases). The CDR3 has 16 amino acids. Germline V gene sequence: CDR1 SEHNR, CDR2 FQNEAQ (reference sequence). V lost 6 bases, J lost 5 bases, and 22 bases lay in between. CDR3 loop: CASSGASGGGMETQYF. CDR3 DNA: TGTGCCAGCAGTGGCGCGTCGGGAGGGGGCATGGAGACCCAGTACTTC.

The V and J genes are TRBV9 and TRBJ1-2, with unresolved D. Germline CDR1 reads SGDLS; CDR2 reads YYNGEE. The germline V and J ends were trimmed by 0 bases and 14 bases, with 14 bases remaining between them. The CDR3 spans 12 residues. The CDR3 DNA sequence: TGTGCCAGCAGCGTAGGTCCGCCCCGGACTACCTTC. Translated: CASSVGPPRTTF.

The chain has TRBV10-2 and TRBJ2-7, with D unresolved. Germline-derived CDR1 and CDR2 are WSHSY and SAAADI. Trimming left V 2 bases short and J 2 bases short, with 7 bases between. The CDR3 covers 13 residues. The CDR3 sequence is CASSEATPYEQYF. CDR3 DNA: TGCGCCAGCAGTGAGGCTACCCCCTACGAGCAGTACTTC.

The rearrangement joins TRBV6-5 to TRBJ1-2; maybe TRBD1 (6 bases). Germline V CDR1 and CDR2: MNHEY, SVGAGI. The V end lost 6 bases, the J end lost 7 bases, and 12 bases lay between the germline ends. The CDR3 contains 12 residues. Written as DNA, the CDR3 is TGTGCCAGCAGCTCACACAGGGCTGGCTACACCTTC. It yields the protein CASSSHRAGYTF.

In DNA form, the CDR3 reads TGTGCCAGCTCACCCTCACAGGGTAGGGACACTGAAGCTTTCTTT. Protein: CASSPSQGRDTEAFF. This rearrangement joins TRBV18 to TRBJ1-1, with a possible D match to TRBD1 (6 bases). CDR3 length: 15 residues. V dropped 3 bases and J dropped 3 bases, with 14 bases sitting between them. Germline V gives CDR1 KGHSH, CDR2 LQKENI.

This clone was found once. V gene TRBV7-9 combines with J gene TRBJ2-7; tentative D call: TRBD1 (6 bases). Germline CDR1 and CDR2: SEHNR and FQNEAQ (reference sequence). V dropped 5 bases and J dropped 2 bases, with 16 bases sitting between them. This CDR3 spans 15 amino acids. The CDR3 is CASSDGTSYAYEQYF. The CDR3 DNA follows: TGTGCCAGCAGCGATGGGACAAGCTACGCCTACGAGCAGTACTTC. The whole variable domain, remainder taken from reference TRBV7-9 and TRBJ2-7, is DTGVSQNPRHKITKRGQNVTFRCDPISEHNRLYWYRQTLGQGPEFLTYFQNEAQLEKSRLLSDRFSAERPKGSFSTLEIQRTEQGDSAMYLCASSDGTSYAYEQYFGPGTRLTVT.

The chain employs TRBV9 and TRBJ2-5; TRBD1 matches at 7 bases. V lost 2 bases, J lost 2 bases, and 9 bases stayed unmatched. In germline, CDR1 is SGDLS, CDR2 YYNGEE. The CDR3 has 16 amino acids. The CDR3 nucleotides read TGTGCCAGCAGCGTCTACGACAGGGAAAGGCAAGAGACCCAGTACTTC. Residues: CASSVYDRERQETQYF.